Presented here are 11 T cell receptor beta chains from one specimen sequenced in a study of control samples from healthy donors and cancer patients. Only in-frame clones appear in the TCRdb table, and some are missing; sequencing was by immunoSEQ multiplex PCR. The sample contains 150,000 or so clones, over 85% of which appear only once. The material sequenced was blood. Receptors were obtained from a young man in good health.

The chain recombines TRBV3-1 (or the pseudogene TRBV3-2) with TRBJ1-5; D not resolved. This CDR3 comprises 15 residues. V dropped 0 bases and J dropped 9 bases, with 15 bases sitting between them. Germline-derived CDR1 and CDR2 are LGHDT and YNNKEL (reference sequence). The CDR3, as DNA: TGTGCCAGCAGCCAAGATTTGGGTCACCAATGGCCCCAGCATTTT. This codes for CASSQDLGHQWPQHF.

The chain couples TRBV9 to TRBJ1-3; TRBD1 matches at 7 bases. With 4 bases clipped from V and 0 bases from J, the junction kept 13 bases outside the gene matches. The CDR3 spans 18 residues. Germline V gene data show CDR1 as SGDLS and CDR2 as YYNGEE. CDR3 sequence: CASSPTGTVLRSGNTIYF. The CDR3 DNA is TGTGCCAGCAGCCCTACCGGGACAGTGCTCCGCTCTGGAAACACCATATATTTT.

The genes are TRBV5-8 and TRBJ1-5, with 10 bases identical to TRBD1. CDR1 is SGHTS, CDR2 YDEGEE, per germline. The CDR3 length is 16 residues. V lost 4 bases, J lost 7 bases, and 11 bases stayed unmatched. The CDR3 spells CASSHPTGGRWQPQHF. The CDR3, as DNA: TGTGCCAGCAGCCACCCGACAGGGGGCAGGTGGCAGCCCCAGCATTTT.

The J gene is TRBJ1-5, the V gene TRBV19, with a weak D call TRBD1 (5 bases). Trimming cost V 7 bases and J 4 bases, with 11 bases left between them. CDR1 is LNHDA, CDR2 SQIVND, per germline (reference sequence). The CDR3 runs 13 residues. CDR3 region: CASTHQGNQPQHF. CDR3 nucleotide sequence: TGTGCCAGTACCCACCAGGGAAATCAGCCCCAGCATTTT.

The chain employs TRBV3-1 (or the pseudogene TRBV3-2) and TRBJ2-4, with D unclear. The CDR3 loop spans 14 amino acids. Trimming cost V 0 bases and J 9 bases, with 12 bases left between them. Germline V gene lookup returns CDR1 LGHDT and CDR2 YNNKEL (reference sequence). The CDR3 nucleotides are TGTGCCAGCAGCCAAGAAAGCAGGCTAGTCATTCAGTACTTC. This gives the protein CASSQESRLVIQYF.

The chain has TRBV5-1 and TRBJ2-7; D might be TRBD1 or TRBD2, each matching 5 bases. The CDR3 covers 16 residues. In germline, CDR1 is SGHRS, CDR2 YFSETQ. Trimming pared 1 base from V and 0 bases from J, leaving 14 bases between. The CDR3 spells CASSLWVGENSYEQYF. As DNA, the CDR3 is TGCGCCAGCAGCTTGTGGGTGGGGGAGAACTCCTACGAGCAGTACTTC.

This clone occurred once. The chain links TRBV27 to TRBJ1-6; D gene uncertain. The V end was cut by 6 bases, the J end by 3 bases, with 3 bases between. Germline V lookup: CDR1 MNHEY, CDR2 SMNVEV (reference sequence). The CDR3 contains 12 residues. CDR3 nucleotides: TGTGCCAGCAGGGTCTATAATTCACCCCTCCACTTT. Protein product: CASRVYNSPLHF.

The genes are TRBV28 and TRBJ2-1; TRBD2 aligns across 10 bases. Germline lookup yields CDR1 MDHEN and CDR2 SYDVKM. Losses at the gene ends were 5 bases for V and 12 bases for J; bases not matched to a gene: 10. CDR3 size: 14 residues. CDR3 sequence: CASSTLAGEGGQFF. DNA of the CDR3: TGTGCCAGCAGTACTCTAGCGGGAGAAGGGGGGCAGTTCTTC.

This rearrangement joins TRBV6-1 to TRBJ1-2; D gene uncertain. Trimming pared 2 bases from V and 8 bases from J, leaving 9 bases between. Germline V gives CDR1 MNHNS, CDR2 SASEGT. CDR3 size: 12 residues. The CDR3 here is CASSEWPGGYTF. Here the CDR3 DNA reads TGTGCCAGCAGTGAATGGCCCGGCGGCTACACCTTC.

This chain connects TRBV10-3 to TRBJ2-1; TRBD2 is a possible D gene (5 bases). The CDR3 length is 10 residues. Trimming removed 10 bases at V and 7 bases at J, with 8 bases between. Germline V gene sequence: CDR1 ENHRY, CDR2 SYGVKD. CDR3 in amino acids: CARGENEQFF. The DNA for the CDR3 is TGTGCCAGGGGAGAGAATGAGCAGTTCTTC.

V and J are TRBV6-2 or TRBV6-3 and TRBJ1-5, with D hard to call. Germline CDR1 and CDR2: MNHEY and SVGEGT. The V gene lost 2 bases and the J gene lost 0 bases, with 8 bases spanning the gap. The CDR3 runs 15 residues. The CDR3 DNA follows: TGTGCCAGCAGTTACCGACTCCTTAGCAATCAGCCCCAGCATTTT. This translates into CASSYRLLSNQPQHF.